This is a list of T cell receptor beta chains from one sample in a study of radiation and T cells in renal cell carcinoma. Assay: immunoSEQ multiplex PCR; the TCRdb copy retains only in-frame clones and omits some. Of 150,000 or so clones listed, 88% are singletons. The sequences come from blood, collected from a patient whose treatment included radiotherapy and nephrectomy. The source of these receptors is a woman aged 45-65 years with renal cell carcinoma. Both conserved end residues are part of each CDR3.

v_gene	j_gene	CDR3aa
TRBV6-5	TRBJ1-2	CASLGQSYGYTF
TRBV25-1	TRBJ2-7	CASSDPTRLTYEQYF
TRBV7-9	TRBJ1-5	CASSRDDQPQHF
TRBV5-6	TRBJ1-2	CASSSGIGYYGYTF
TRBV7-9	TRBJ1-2	CASSLETGASGYTF
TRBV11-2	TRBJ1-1	CASSLSDSANTEAFF
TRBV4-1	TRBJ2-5	CASSQWGSGETQYF
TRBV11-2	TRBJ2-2	CASSYNRGTGELFF
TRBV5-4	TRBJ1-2	CASSFSTRDNYGYTF
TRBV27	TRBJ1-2	CASSPRAGRYGYTF
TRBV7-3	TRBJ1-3	CASSLYPQGRSGNTIYF
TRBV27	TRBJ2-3	CASSPDTYTQYF
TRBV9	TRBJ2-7	CASSVEGGQRPYEQYF
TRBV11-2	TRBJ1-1	CASSLAGNEAFF
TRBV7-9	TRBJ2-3	CASSLQGLSTDTQYF
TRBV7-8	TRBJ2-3	CASSAPRTDTQYF
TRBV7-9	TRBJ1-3	CASSPKDRGSGNTIYF
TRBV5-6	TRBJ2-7	CASSGTGEQYF
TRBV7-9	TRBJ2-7	CASSLRTDPYEQYF
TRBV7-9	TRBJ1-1	CASSLAGTVNTEAFF
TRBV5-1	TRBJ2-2	CASSLSASNTGELFF
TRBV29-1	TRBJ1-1	CSASRTGDENTEAFF
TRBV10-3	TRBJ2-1	CAISSSGGASDEQFF